Listed below are T cell receptor beta chains from one sample, sequenced in a study of somatic mutations in cytotoxic T cells in rheumatoid arthritis. Assay: immunoSEQ multiplex PCR; the TCRdb copy retains only in-frame clones and omits some. The sample lists some 15,000 clones, approximately 84% occurring once. The source material was CD8+ T cells sorted from blood. These receptors were obtained from an adult with rheumatoid arthritis. CDR3s include the opening cysteine and the closing phenylalanine or tryptophan. The order of the fields is clone size, V gene, D gene, J gene, CDR3 protein, CDR3 DNA. The D gene is left open where the match is weak. Clone size is given for some rows only: seen once, a few or many times, or a class if the clone is expanded.

>NA|TRBV11-3|TRBD1|TRBJ2-1
CASSSWDSDYNEQFF
TGTGCCAGCAGCTCCTGGGACAGCGACTACAATGAGCAGTTCTTC
>NA|TRBV20-1|NA|TRBJ1-2
CSEPGGYGYTF
TGCAGTGAACCGGGGGGATATGGCTACACCTTC
>NA|TRBV27|NA|TRBJ2-7
CASSLGGWGEQYF
TGTGCCAGCAGTTTAGGGGGCTGGGGGGAGCAGTACTTC
>NA|TRBV11-2|NA|TRBJ1-6
CASSLLWTASNSPLHF
TGTGCCAGCAGCTTACTTTGGACAGCATCTAATTCACCCCTCCACTTT
>NA|TRBV9|TRBD1|TRBJ2-3
CASQGTVSTDTQYF
TGTGCCAGCCAAGGGACAGTGAGCACAGATACGCAGTATTTT
>once|TRBV7-2|NA|TRBJ1-4
CASSFGQSNEKLFF
TGTGCCAGCAGCTTCGGACAGAGTAATGAAAAACTGTTTTTT
>NA|TRBV7-6|NA|TRBJ2-2
CASSLETSGLNTGELFF
TGTGCCAGCAGCTTAGAGACCTCAGGGCTGAACACCGGGGAGCTGTTTTTT
>NA|TRBV6-1|TRBD1|TRBJ1-4
CASRLTGASYEKLFF
TGTGCCAGCAGACTGACAGGGGCCTCCTATGAAAAACTGTTTTTT
>NA|TRBV30|TRBD1|TRBJ1-2
CAWSETGNYGYTF
TGTGCCTGGAGCGAGACAGGGAACTATGGCTACACCTTC
>NA|TRBV6-5|NA|TRBJ2-5
CASSLGSGSSQYF
TGTGCCAGCAGTTTGGGGTCGGGGAGCTCCCAGTACTTC
>few|TRBV4-2|TRBD1|TRBJ1-6
CASSHGQDNSPLHF
TGTGCCAGCAGCCACGGACAGGATAATTCACCCCTCCACTTT
>NA|TRBV30|TRBD2|TRBJ2-5
CAWSVRGGASETQYF
TGTGCCTGGAGTGTACGCGGGGGGGCCTCCGAGACCCAGTACTTC
>few|TRBV14|NA|TRBJ2-7
CASSQGRTASYEQYF
TGTGCCAGCAGCCAAGGTCGGACAGCCTCCTACGAGCAGTACTTC
>NA|TRBV28|NA|TRBJ1-2
CASNAGTTCTF
TGTGCCAGCAATGCAGGGACCACCTGCACCTTC
>NA|TRBV6-1|NA|TRBJ1-1
CASSPGPGNTEAFF
TGTGCCAGCAGCCCGGGACCTGGGAACACTGAAGCTTTCTTT
>NA|TRBV7-9|NA|TRBJ2-1
CASSTGLTHNEQFF
TGTGCCAGCAGCACCGGACTGACTCACAATGAGCAGTTCTTC
>NA|TRBV7-9|NA|TRBJ1-5
CASSLASDQPQHF
TGTGCCAGCAGCTTAGCTTCGGATCAGCCCCAGCATTTT
>NA|TRBV4-1|TRBD2|TRBJ2-7
CASSQESGGKSEQYF
TGCGCCAGCAGCCAAGAGTCCGGGGGGAAAAGCGAGCAGTACTTC
>NA|TRBV7-9|TRBD2|TRBJ2-1
CASSVAGGRGNEQFF
TGTGCCAGCAGCGTAGCGGGGGGCCGGGGCAATGAGCAGTTCTTC
>NA|TRBV6-5|NA|TRBJ2-3
CASSLQSTDTQYF
TGTGCCAGCAGTCTCCAGTCTACAGATACGCAGTATTTT
>NA|TRBV5-1|TRBD1|TRBJ1-4
CASSLGQGAQDEKLFF
TGCGCCAGCAGCTTGGGACAGGGGGCGCAGGATGAAAAACTGTTTTTT
>NA|TRBV5-1|NA|TRBJ2-1
CASSPEGVLYNEQFF
TGCGCCAGCAGCCCCGAGGGGGTTCTTTACAATGAGCAGTTCTTC
>NA|TRBV7-9|NA|TRBJ1-4
CASRSRGAEKLFF
TGTGCCAGCAGGTCAAGGGGGGCAGAAAAACTGTTTTTT
>NA|TRBV30|TRBD1|TRBJ1-1
CARLGQGANTEAFF
TGTGCCCGCCTAGGACAGGGTGCCAACACTGAAGCTTTCTTT
>few|TRBV9|TRBD1|TRBJ1-2
CASSEERQGLGYTF
TGTGCCAGCAGCGAGGAAAGACAGGGTCTGGGCTACACCTTC
>NA|TRBV11-3|TRBD1|TRBJ2-7
CASSSGTVYEQYF
TGTGCCAGCAGCTCCGGGACAGTGTACGAGCAGTACTTC
>NA|TRBV6-5|NA|TRBJ1-1
CASSWGDTEAFF
TGTGCCAGCAGTTGGGGGGACACTGAAGCTTTCTTT
>few|TRBV27|NA|TRBJ2-1
CASSSGLNEQFF
TGTGCCAGCAGTTCCGGACTCAATGAGCAGTTCTTC